Shown below are 5 T cell receptor beta chains from a single sample sequenced in a study of blood T cell repertoires in COVID-19. TCRdb's copy holds only in-frame clones and misses some; the assay was immunoSEQ multiplex PCR. The sample yields more than 200,000 clones, 75% to 95% seen once. Sequenced sample: PBMCs or T cells enriched from blood (not recorded which). These receptors all stem from a woman between 18 and 29 years old who had recovered from COVID-19.

The chain couples TRBV11-2 to TRBJ1-1, with D hard to call. The CDR3 is 14 amino acids. V was shortened by 5 bases and J by 1 base, with 11 bases between the two germline ends. Germline CDR1 SGHAT, CDR2 FQNNGV. The CDR3 region has the DNA TGTGCCAGCAGCCCTAGGTTAGGGAACACTGAAGCTTTCTTT. Translating it yields CASSPRLGNTEAFF.

The chain has TRBV27 and TRBJ1-1; 10 bases line up with TRBD1. With 5 bases clipped from V and 3 bases from J, the junction kept 6 bases outside the gene matches. Per germline, CDR1 MNHEY and CDR2 SMNVEV (reference sequence). The CDR3 contains 15 residues. The CDR3: CASSITGTGDTEAFF. The CDR3 DNA follows: TGTGCCAGCAGTATCACCGGGACAGGGGACACTGAAGCTTTCTTT.

The CDR3 spells CASSVAPGQNTQYF. The CDR3, as DNA: TGTGCCAGCAGCGTTGCCCCGGGACAGAATACGCAGTATTTT. The rearrangement joins TRBV9 to TRBJ2-3, with 7 bases lining up with TRBD1. This CDR3 has 14 amino acids. Germline-derived CDR1 and CDR2 are SGDLS and YYNGEE. The V segment lost 2 bases and the J segment 7 bases; nucleotides outside the gene matches: 7.

The rearrangement links TRBV5-1 to TRBJ2-3; 13 bases map to TRBD2. With 4 bases clipped from V and 1 base from J, the junction kept 9 bases outside the gene matches. This CDR3 has 18 residues. CDR1 and CDR2 (germline): SGHRS, YFSETQ. The CDR3 region is CASSPSGTSGARTDTQYF. The DNA of the CDR3 is TGCGCCAGCAGCCCGTCCGGGACTAGCGGGGCCCGCACAGATACGCAGTATTTT.

CDR3 coding DNA: TGCAGCGTCCTTAGTTCGCTTAACTATGGCTACACCTTC. This sequence encodes CSVLSSLNYGYTF. J is TRBJ1-2 and V is TRBV29-1; no definite D call. V was cut by 6 bases and J by 1 base, with 12 bases left in between. CDR1 is SQVTM and CDR2 is ANQGSEA in the germline V gene. The CDR3 runs 13 residues. Full variable domain (remainder filled in from reference TRBV29-1 and TRBJ1-2): SAVISQKPSRDICQRGTSLTIQCQVDSQVTMMFWYRQQPGQSLTLIATANQGSEATYESGFVIDKFPISRPNLTFSTLTVSNMSPEDSSIYLCSVLSSLNYGYTFGSGTRLTVV.